The T cell receptor (beta chain) described here comes from a study of T cell responses to AZD1222 COVID-19 vaccine. Study information: Recipients boosted at about 4 weeks or about 12 weeks are pooled.

The table came from immunoSEQ multiplex PCR; TCRdb's copy has only in-frame clones and leaves some out. The data hold around 99,000 clones, with roughly nine tenths observed a single time. This CDR3 contains 16 residues. Trimming removed 1 base at V and 0 bases at J, with 11 bases between. Per germline, CDR1 SGHNT and CDR2 YENEEA. Findings and caveats of the study: Donors, mostly white British, included more females; clonal diversity was possibly underestimated. Once two AZD1222 doses were given, Spike-specific TCR breadth and depth went up. At study baseline, merely five or six AZD1222 recipients were seropositive.

For this clone: Its antigen is unknown.

The clonotype comes from an adult in good health. The sample in question was peripheral blood, obtained on day 0 of AZD1222 vaccination. The rearrangement joins TRBV11-3 to TRBJ2-3, with D possibly TRBD1 on 5 matching bases. For the CDR3, the DNA is TGTGCCAGCAGCTTAGTACAGGCGCCTAGCACAGATACGCAGTATTTT. This gives the protein CASSLVQAPSTDTQYF.